This TCR beta chain was sequenced in a study of metastatic and nonmetastatic thyroid tumors. The junction had 7 bases not matched to a gene; V was cut back by 6 bases and J by 11 bases. From germline, CDR1 is SGHKS and CDR2 YYEKEE (reference sequence). The CDR3 has 11 residues. TCRdb re-called the PCR reads via MiXCR. The sample includes roughly 71,000 clones, less than 20% seen only once; the top ten take roughly 13%. This clone was observed a few times. Every patient underwent thyroid surgery untreated. Sequenced: blood. This TCR was sampled from a female donor with papillary thyroid cancer or a benign thyroid nodule (not recorded which). Some clones in this sample may be carry-over from other donors' samples. The genes are TRBV5-5 and TRBJ1-1, with 7 positions matching TRBD1. This chain's CDR3 is CASTEGAVAFF. As DNA, the CDR3 is TGTGCCAGCACCGAGGGGGCAGTCGCTTTCTTT.